The 30 T cell receptor beta chains below all came from one sample that was sequenced in a study of technical replicates of blood from a few donors. Here immunoSEQ multiplex PCR was the method, and the copy in TCRdb shows in-frame clones only, minus some. The data show around 58,000 clones, 85% to 90% seen once. Sequencing was carried out using PBMCs. The receptors stem from a human donor in good health. Some clones in this sample may be carry-over from other donors' samples.

The CDR3 here is CASSVSASGTTDTQYF. Here the CDR3 DNA reads TGTGCCAGCAGCGTATCCGCTAGCGGGACCACAGATACGCAGTATTTT. This chain joins TRBV9 and TRBJ2-3, with TRBD2 identical over 9 bases. CDR3 length: 16 residues. V lost 1 base, J lost 2 bases, and 5 bases stayed unmatched. In germline, CDR1 is SGDLS, CDR2 YYNGEE.

The chain joins TRBV6-1 to TRBJ2-3; 7 bases fit TRBD2. V lost 6 bases to trimming and J lost 0 bases; unmatched junction nucleotides: 3. This CDR3 has 14 residues. CDR1 and CDR2 (germline): MNHNS, SASEGT. CDR3 DNA: TGTGCCAGCAGGGGAGGGGCTAGCACAGATACGCAGTATTTT. Amino acid sequence: CASRGGASTDTQYF.

This chain uses TRBV19 with TRBJ1-2; possible D gene TRBD1, 5 bases. The CDR3 is made up of 13 amino acids. Trimming stripped 0 bases from V and 7 bases from J, with 9 bases between. The germline V gene has CDR1 LNHDA and CDR2 SQIVND (reference sequence). The CDR3 nucleotides read TGTGCCAGTAGTATAGATAGGGGCGGTGGCTACACCTTC. It is translated as CASSIDRGGGYTF.

The gene calls are TRBV5-6 and TRBJ2-5; TRBD1 is a possible D gene (6 bases). V was trimmed by 4 bases and J by 2 bases, leaving 15 bases between them. Per the germline V gene, CDR1 is SGHDT and CDR2 is YYEEEE. The CDR3 length is 15 residues. This CDR3 reads CASSRRTERQETQYF. The CDR3 coding sequence is TGTGCCAGCAGCCGAAGGACAGAGAGACAAGAGACCCAGTACTTC.

This clone was detected only once. The chain carries TRBV19 and TRBJ1-5; perhaps TRBD1 as D (5 bases). CDR3 size: 16 residues. CDR1 is LNHDA, CDR2 SQIVND, per germline (reference sequence). Trimming left V 3 bases short and J 2 bases short, with 14 bases between. In DNA, the CDR3 is TGTGCCAGTAGTATTGGGGGGAAGTTAGGCAATCAGCCCCAGCATTTT. It specifies CASSIGGKLGNQPQHF.

J is TRBJ1-3 and V is TRBV29-1; 7 bases match TRBD1. The germline gives CDR1 SQVTM, CDR2 ANQGSEA. The CDR3 contains 14 residues. V lost 0 bases and J lost 3; bases outside the gene matches: 2. CDR3 in amino acids: CSVEDQGVGNTIYF. The CDR3 nucleotides read TGCAGCGTTGAAGATCAGGGGGTTGGAAACACCATATATTTT. Combining the CDR3 with reference TRBV29-1 and TRBJ1-3 gives the whole variable domain SAVISQKPSRDICQRGTSLTIQCQVDSQVTMMFWYRQQPGQSLTLIATANQGSEATYESGFVIDKFPISRPNLTFSTLTVSNMSPEDSSIYLCSVEDQGVGNTIYFGEGSWLTVV.

The CDR3 sequence: CAWSASRSGRVDEQYF. The CDR3 nucleotides read TGTGCCTGGAGTGCCTCGAGGAGCGGGAGGGTCGACGAGCAGTACTTC. The rearrangement links TRBV30 to TRBJ2-7; 10 bases are a match to TRBD2. The CDR3 runs 16 residues. Germline V lookup: CDR1 GTSNPN, CDR2 SVGIG (reference sequence). With V trimmed by 1 base and J by 5 bases, 11 bases remained unmatched.

This chain connects TRBV29-1 to TRBJ1-2, with D hard to call. The CDR3 is 12 amino acids. V was pared by 3 bases and J by 4 bases, with 9 bases between. The V gene's germline CDR1 is SQVTM and CDR2 ANQGSEA. In DNA, the CDR3 is TGCAGCGTTGATAGAGAGATCTATGGCTACACCTTC. Translating gives CSVDREIYGYTF.

This sequence joins TRBV7-9 and TRBJ1-4; 7 nucleotides match TRBD1. Unmatched junction bases numbered 14, after V lost 5 bases and J lost 8 bases. The CDR3 runs to 16 residues. Germline-derived CDR1 and CDR2 are SEHNR and FQNEAQ (reference sequence). CDR3 nucleotides: TGTGCCAGCAGCGCCAGGGGGGACACCCTTGGGGAAAAACTGTTTTTT. Protein product: CASSARGDTLGEKLFF.

The chain couples TRBV6-5 to TRBJ2-7; D possibly corresponds to TRBD2 (6 bases). Trimming removed 7 bases from V and 4 bases from J, with 20 bases in between. This CDR3 has 15 amino acids. Germline CDR1 reads MNHEY; CDR2 reads SVGAGI. CDR3: CASTLYPQGGYEQYF. In DNA form, the CDR3 reads TGTGCCAGCACCCTATATCCTCAGGGAGGATACGAGCAGTACTTC.

V and J are TRBV7-8 and TRBJ1-1; 7 nucleotides match TRBD1. J gave up 3 bases and V 0 bases, and 13 bases lay outside the gene matches. Germline CDR1 is SGHVS and CDR2 is FQNEAQ. The CDR3 has 18 residues. CDR3 nucleotide sequence: TGTGCCAGCAGCTTAGCGCGGCGGGACAGAATACGTGACACTGAAGCTTTCTTT. This translates into CASSLARRDRIRDTEAFF.

The rearrangement links TRBV7-3 to TRBJ2-7; 9 bases line up with TRBD2. The J segment lost 3 bases and the V segment lost 5 bases, leaving 8 bases of the junction unmatched. The CDR3 is 15 residues long. CDR1 is SGHTA, CDR2 FQGTGA, per germline. This CDR3 is CASSPRGGSGYEQYF. CDR3 sequence (DNA): TGTGCCAGCAGCCCGCGGGGGGGCTCAGGCTACGAGCAGTACTTC. Full variable domain (missing parts from reference TRBV7-3 and TRBJ2-7): GAGVSQTPSNKVTEKGKYVELRCDPISGHTALYWYRQSLGQGPEFLIYFQGTGAADDSGLPNDRFFAVRPEGSVSTLKIQRTERGDSAVYLCASSPRGGSGYEQYFGPGTRLTVT.

The CDR3 sequence: CASSLDEVYGYTF. CDR3 DNA: TGTGCCAGCAGCTTAGACGAGGTTTATGGCTACACCTTC. The rearrangement uses TRBV7-9 and TRBJ1-2, with no clear D. The V end lost 1 base, the J end lost 5 bases, and 8 bases lay between the germline ends. Looked up from germline, CDR1 is SEHNR and CDR2 is FQNEAQ (reference sequence). The CDR3 sequence is 13 residues long.

This chain uses TRBV6-6 with TRBJ1-4; TRBD1 is a possible D gene (5 bases). CDR3 length: 14 residues. V was trimmed by 7 bases and J by 8 bases, leaving 17 bases between them. CDR1 and CDR2 from the germline V gene are MNHNY and SVGAGI (reference sequence). As DNA, the CDR3 is TGTGCCAGCAAAATGGGGCCGAATGCGGAAAAACTGTTTTTT. Its translation is CASKMGPNAEKLFF.

The chain couples TRBV19 to TRBJ1-2; no clear D gene. Germline V gene lookup returns CDR1 LNHDA and CDR2 SQIVND (reference sequence). The CDR3 contains 14 residues. Trimming took off 0 bases at V and 6 bases at J, with 11 bases between the two ends. The CDR3 coding sequence is TGTGCCAGTAGTATAGAGGGCAGGAAAAATGGCTACACCTTC. Protein product: CASSIEGRKNGYTF.

V usage is TRBV2 and J usage is TRBJ2-6; unclear D gene. The CDR3 spans 15 residues. The V gene lost 4 bases and the J gene lost 2 bases, with 9 bases spanning the gap. Germline V gene lookup returns CDR1 SNHLY and CDR2 FYNNEI. CDR3 sequence: CASSVVNPGANVLTF. The CDR3 DNA is TGTGCCAGCAGTGTAGTAAACCCTGGGGCCAACGTCCTGACTTTC.

This clone is a singleton in its sample. The chain recombines TRBV7-2 with TRBJ2-1; TRBD2 is a possible D gene (6 bases). V dropped 4 bases and J dropped 12 bases, with 19 bases sitting between them. The CDR3 is 14 residues long. Germline V lookup: CDR1 SGHTA, CDR2 FQGNSA. CDR3 bases: TGTGCCAGCAGCTCCTCAAGAATCCCGGGGGTGCAGTTCTTC. This gives the protein CASSSSRIPGVQFF. Filled out from reference TRBV7-2 and TRBJ2-1, the complete variable domain reads GAGVSQSPSNKVTEKGKDVELRCDPISGHTALYWYRQSLGQGLEFLIYFQGNSAPDKSGLPSDRFSAERTGGSVSTLTIQRTQQEDSAVYLCASSSSRIPGVQFFGPGTRLTVL.

The V gene is TRBV4-2, the J gene TRBJ1-4, with 7 positions matching TRBD1. V dropped 5 bases and J dropped 4; count of bases not matched to a gene: 10. CDR1 and CDR2 (germline): LGHNA, YNFKEQ. The CDR3 length is 16 residues. The CDR3 sequence is CASSKTIRDSNEKLFF. CDR3 sequence (DNA): TGTGCCAGCAGCAAAACTATCCGGGACAGTAATGAAAAACTGTTTTTT.

V gene TRBV7-8 combines with J gene TRBJ1-6; a possible D gene is TRBD1 (5 bases). Germline V CDR1 and CDR2: SGHVS, FQNEAQ. The CDR3 contains 11 residues. Trimming cost V 1 base and J 13 bases, with 5 bases left between them. The CDR3 bases are TGTGCCAGCAGCTTAGAGGGGCCCCTCCACTTT. Amino acid sequence: CASSLEGPLHF.

This CDR3 is CASSQDRGVEQYF. In DNA, the CDR3 is TGCGCCAGCAGCCAAGATCGGGGAGTCGAGCAGTACTTC. This chain uses TRBV4-3 with TRBJ2-7; D perhaps matches TRBD2 (5 bases). CDR1 is LGHNA, CDR2 YSLEER, per germline. Trimming shortened V by 0 bases and J by 6 bases, and 9 bases separated the two germline ends. The CDR3 sequence is 13 residues long.

V gene TRBV19 combines with J gene TRBJ1-6; no firm D call. Germline V lookup: CDR1 LNHDA, CDR2 SQIVND (reference sequence). The CDR3 length is 12 residues. Trimming removed 3 bases at V and 10 bases at J, with 7 bases between. CDR3 nucleotides: TGTGCCAGTAGTATGGGCATCTCACCCCTCCACTTT. This codes for CASSMGISPLHF. Using reference TRBV19 and TRBJ1-6 for the parts outside the CDR3, the full variable domain is DGGITQSPKYLFRKEGQNVTLSCEQNLNHDAMYWYRQDPGQGLRLIYYSQIVNDFQKGDIAEGYSVSREKKESFPLTVTSAQKNPTAFYLCASSMGISPLHFGNGTRLTVT.

The chain couples TRBV29-1 to TRBJ1-2; D gene ambiguous. Germline CDR1 reads SQVTM; CDR2 reads ANQGSEA. V was clipped by 5 bases and J by 6 bases, with 10 bases between them. CDR3 length equals 11 residues. The CDR3 DNA sequence: TGCAGCGTTCGCGGGTGGGATGGCTACACCTTC. This sequence encodes CSVRGWDGYTF.

The chain recombines TRBV10-3 with TRBJ1-6, with 9 positions matching TRBD1. Germline V gene sequence: CDR1 ENHRY, CDR2 SYGVKD. V lost 6 bases to trimming and J lost 9 bases; unmatched junction nucleotides: 12. The CDR3 totals 16 residues. In nucleotides, the CDR3 is TGTGCCATCAGCCGAGGTCTGGGACAGGGAGGTTCACCCCTCCACTTT. Its translation is CAISRGLGQGGSPLHF.

The chain is built from TRBV4-3 and TRBJ2-7; 7 positions agree with TRBD1. The CDR3 is 14 residues long. Per the germline V gene, CDR1 is LGHNA and CDR2 is YSLEER. Trimming at V came to 1 base and at J to 6 bases, leaving 6 bases not matched to a gene. The CDR3, as DNA: TGCGCCAGCAGCCAAGCGTGGACAGGCTCCGAGCAGTACTTC. Its protein is CASSQAWTGSEQYF.

V is TRBV5-4 and J is TRBJ2-7; D is possibly TRBD1 (7 bases). Trimming shortened V by 1 base and J by 7 bases, and 15 bases separated the two germline ends. Germline V gene data show CDR1 as SGHNT and CDR2 as YYREEE (reference sequence). This CDR3 is built from 14 residues. The CDR3, as DNA: TGTGCCAGCAGCTTGTTCAGGGGGGCGAGGGAGCAGTACTTC. It specifies CASSLFRGAREQYF.

This clone showed up just once. The rearrangement uses TRBV7-2 and TRBJ2-7; D is possibly TRBD1 (5 bases). The CDR3 runs 14 residues. Deletions cut 2 bases from V and 0 bases from J, with 8 bases between. Germline values: CDR1 SGHTA, CDR2 FQGNSA. The CDR3 reads CASSLSDSSYEQYF. The CDR3 DNA reads TGTGCCAGCAGCTTATCAGACAGCTCCTACGAGCAGTACTTC.

The chain carries TRBV2 and TRBJ1-2; 8 bases are a match to TRBD1. With 6 bases clipped from V and 5 bases from J, the junction kept 2 bases outside the gene matches. Germline-derived CDR1 and CDR2 are SNHLY and FYNNEI. The CDR3 is 12 residues long. DNA for the CDR3: TGTGCCAGCAGGGACAGGGCATATGGCTACACCTTC. Protein sequence: CASRDRAYGYTF.

This clone was counted once. The CDR3 coding sequence is TGTGCCATCAGCTCGGGGGGGTACAATGAGCAGTTCTTC. Encoded protein: CAISSGGYNEQFF. The chain employs TRBV10-3 and TRBJ2-1, with 8 bases that match TRBD2. Germline trimming cut 6 bases from V and 4 bases from J; bases unmatched to any gene: 2. Germline-derived CDR1 and CDR2 are ENHRY and SYGVKD. This CDR3 comprises 13 residues.

The rearrangement links TRBV6-1 to TRBJ2-7; D ambiguous. Trimming stripped 9 bases from V and 7 bases from J, with 13 bases between. Germline V CDR1 and CDR2: MNHNS, SASEGT. This CDR3 is 11 amino acids long. The CDR3 DNA reads as TGTGCCAGTAGCCCAGAGGAGGAGCAGTACTTC. Translation gives CASSPEEEQYF.

The chain joins TRBV7-9 to TRBJ1-3; no firm D call. This CDR3 has 12 amino acids. Looked up from germline, CDR1 is SEHNR and CDR2 is FQNEAQ (reference sequence). The V end was cut by 4 bases, the J end by 8 bases, with 9 bases between. CDR3 amino acids: CASSSNRDTIYF. Here the CDR3 DNA reads TGTGCCAGCAGCTCTAACCGGGACACCATATATTTT.